This T cell receptor beta chain was identified in a study of cytomegalovirus exposure and HLA in healthy donors. PCR involved 60 Vbeta and 13 Jbeta primers. The assay was immunoSEQ multiplex PCR, and TCRdb's table has in-frame clones only and misses some. The sample has about 150,000 clones, 70% to 90% seen once. Germline V gene data show CDR1 as SGHTA and CDR2 as FQGNSA. Trimming cost V 5 bases and J 10 bases, with 15 bases left between them. The CDR3 sequence is 13 residues long. This rearrangement joins TRBV7-2 to TRBJ2-1; tentative D call: TRBD2 (6 bases). Specimen: PBMCs. This TCR came from a man aged 35 to 55 in good health and CMV-seronegative. The CDR3 nucleotides are TGTGCCAGCAGCCACCCGGGGGTCGGCGAGCAGTTCTTC. As protein: CASSHPGVGEQFF.